This TCR beta chain was recorded in a study of cytomegalovirus exposure and HLA in healthy donors. This table comes from immunoSEQ multiplex PCR, and its TCRdb copy is limited to in-frame clones, with some not included. The sample includes 80,000 to 90,000 clones, around 96% of them seen just once. Turning to this clone: The antigen is not known.

After removal of 1 base from V and 0 bases from J, the junction contained 8 bases not matched to a gene. Per the germline V gene, CDR1 is MGHRA and CDR2 is YSYEKL. CDR3 size: 18 residues. General observations from the study: The study designated fewer than 200 TCR beta chains cytomegalovirus-associated. The majority of TCR sequences were rare, yet some public TCRs appeared in many donors. Specificity of three CMV-associated chains for CMV antigens was verified in vitro.

The sample comprised PBMCs. This sequence originates from a man in his late teens or twenties in good health and CMV-seronegative. The J gene is TRBJ1-3, the V gene TRBV4-1; 8 bases are shared with TRBD1. Written as DNA, the CDR3 is TGCGCCAGCAGCCAAGGTTGGACAGGGCTTAACTCTGGAAACACCATATATTTT. It yields the protein CASSQGWTGLNSGNTIYF.